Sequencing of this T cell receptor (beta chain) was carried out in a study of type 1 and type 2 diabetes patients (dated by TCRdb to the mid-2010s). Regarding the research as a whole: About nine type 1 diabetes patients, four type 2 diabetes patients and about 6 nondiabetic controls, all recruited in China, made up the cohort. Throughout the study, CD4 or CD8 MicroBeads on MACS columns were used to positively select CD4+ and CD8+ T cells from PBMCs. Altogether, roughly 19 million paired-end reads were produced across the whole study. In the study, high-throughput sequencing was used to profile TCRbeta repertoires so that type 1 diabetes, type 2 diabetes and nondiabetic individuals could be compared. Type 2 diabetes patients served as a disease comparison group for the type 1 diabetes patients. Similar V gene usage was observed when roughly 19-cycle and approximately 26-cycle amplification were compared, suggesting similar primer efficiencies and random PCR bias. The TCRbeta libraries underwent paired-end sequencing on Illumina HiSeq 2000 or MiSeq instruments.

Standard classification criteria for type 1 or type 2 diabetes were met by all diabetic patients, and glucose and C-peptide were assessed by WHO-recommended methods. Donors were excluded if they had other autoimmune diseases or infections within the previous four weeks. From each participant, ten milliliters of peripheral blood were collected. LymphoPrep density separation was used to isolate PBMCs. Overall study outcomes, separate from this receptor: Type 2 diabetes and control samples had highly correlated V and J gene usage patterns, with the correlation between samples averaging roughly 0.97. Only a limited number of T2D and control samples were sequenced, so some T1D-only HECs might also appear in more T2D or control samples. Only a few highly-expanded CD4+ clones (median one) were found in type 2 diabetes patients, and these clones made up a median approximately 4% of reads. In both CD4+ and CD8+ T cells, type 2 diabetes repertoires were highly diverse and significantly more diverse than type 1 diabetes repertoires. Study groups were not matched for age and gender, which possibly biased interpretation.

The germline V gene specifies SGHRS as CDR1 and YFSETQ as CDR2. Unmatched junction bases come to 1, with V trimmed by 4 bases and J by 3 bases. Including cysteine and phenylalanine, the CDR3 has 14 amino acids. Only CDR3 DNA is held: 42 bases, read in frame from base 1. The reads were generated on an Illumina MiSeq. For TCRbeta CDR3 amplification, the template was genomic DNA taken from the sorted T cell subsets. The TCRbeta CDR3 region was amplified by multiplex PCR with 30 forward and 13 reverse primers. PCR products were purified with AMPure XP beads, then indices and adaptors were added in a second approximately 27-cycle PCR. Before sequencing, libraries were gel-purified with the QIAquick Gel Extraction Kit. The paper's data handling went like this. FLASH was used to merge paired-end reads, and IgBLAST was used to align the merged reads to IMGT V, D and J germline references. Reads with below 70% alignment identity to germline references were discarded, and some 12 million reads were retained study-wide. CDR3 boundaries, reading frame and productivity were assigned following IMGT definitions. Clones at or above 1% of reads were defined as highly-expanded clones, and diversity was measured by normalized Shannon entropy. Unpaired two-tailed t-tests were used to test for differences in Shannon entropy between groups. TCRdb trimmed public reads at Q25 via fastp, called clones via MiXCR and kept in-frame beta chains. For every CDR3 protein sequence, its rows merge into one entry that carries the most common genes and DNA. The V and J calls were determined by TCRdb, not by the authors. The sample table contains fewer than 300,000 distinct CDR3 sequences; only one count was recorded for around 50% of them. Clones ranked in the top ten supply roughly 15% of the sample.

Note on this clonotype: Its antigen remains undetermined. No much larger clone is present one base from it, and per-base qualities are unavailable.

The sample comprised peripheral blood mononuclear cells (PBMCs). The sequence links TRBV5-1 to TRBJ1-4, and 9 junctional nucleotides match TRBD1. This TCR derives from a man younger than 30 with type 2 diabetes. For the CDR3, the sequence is CASSGQGSNEKLFF. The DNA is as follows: TGCGCCAGCAGCGGACAGGGGTCTAATGAAAAACTGTTTTTT.